Sequencing of this T cell receptor (beta chain) was carried out in a study of blood T cell repertoires in COVID-19. Overall study: COVID-19 samples, acute and convalescent, were from the United States, Italy and Spain. PBMCs, B-cell-depleted T cells, or T cells were the source of the cDNA or gDNA that made up the material.

Authors' processing steps: How many nucleated cells were present was estimated from reference gene primer amplification. This table comes from immunoSEQ multiplex PCR, and its TCRdb copy is limited to in-frame clones, with some not included. The DNA was the basis for D and trimming; V, J and clone size are from that table. Of around 620,000 clones listed, about 87% are singletons. V was clipped by 6 bases and J by 4 bases; unmatched bases: 11. Germline CDR1 MNHEY, CDR2 SVGEGT. The CDR3 length is 15 residues. Sequenced: peripheral blood. The V call is TRBV6-2 or TRBV6-3, the J call TRBJ1-2, with TRBD1 matching over 7 bases. The source of this sequence is a woman aged 18-29 years with acute or convalescent COVID-19. The CDR3 bases are TGTGCCAGCAGCCCGCGACAGGGCTTTGTCTATGGCTACACCTTC. This codes for CASSPRQGFVYGYTF.